One and the same sample provided the 30 T cell receptor beta chains below, sequenced in a study of blood T cell repertoires in COVID-19. Produced via immunoSEQ multiplex PCR; TCRdb's table is partial and in-frame only. The profile covers approximately 83,000 clones, with 70% to 90% appearing a single time and roughly 3.2% taken by the ten largest. Input material: peripheral blood. The source is a man aged 50 or older with acute or convalescent COVID-19.

This clone was found a few times. The gene calls are TRBV5-3 and TRBJ1-1, with D maybe TRBD1 (6 bases). TRBV5-3 is an open reading frame, and its role is uncertain. Trimming cost V 9 bases and J 5 bases, with 14 bases left between them. CDR3 length: 12 amino acids. CDR3 sequence (DNA): TGTGCCATAGTTTTAGGGGGAACTGAAGCTTTCTTT. It translates to CAIVLGGTEAFF.

This chain links TRBV5-1 with TRBJ2-7, with 7 nucleotides matching TRBD1. Germline CDR1 is SGHRS and CDR2 is YFSETQ. The CDR3 runs 15 residues. V gave up 0 bases and J gave up 5 bases; unmatched junction bases: 8. The CDR3 DNA follows: TGCGCCAGCAGCTTGGAGGGACAGCCTGTCCACGAGCAGTACTTC. It specifies CASSLEGQPVHEQYF.

J is TRBJ1-6 and V is TRBV6-5, with TRBD1 identical over 11 bases. J was trimmed by 10 bases and V by 5 bases; bases with no gene match: 7. The germline V gene has CDR1 MNHEY and CDR2 SVGAGI. The CDR3 loop spans 15 amino acids. DNA of the CDR3: TGTGCCAGCAGTCCCGGACAGGGGGCAAGGTCACCCCTCCACTTT. Translated, it gives CASSPGQGARSPLHF.

The table lists this clone with a few counts. The chain recombines TRBV4-1 with TRBJ2-2, with D possibly matching TRBD1 (5 bases). The germline CDR1 and CDR2 sequences are MGHRA and YSYEKL. Trimming pared 4 bases from V and 6 bases from J, leaving 15 bases between. The CDR3 spans 15 residues. The CDR3 region has the DNA TGCGCCAGCAGCCGCAACGACAGAAACCCCGGGGAGCTGTTTTTT. It specifies CASSRNDRNPGELFF.

This chain links TRBV4-1 with TRBJ1-1; D uncertain. CDR3 length: 13 amino acids. Per germline, CDR1 MGHRA and CDR2 YSYEKL. The V gene lost 0 bases and the J gene lost 2 bases, with 4 bases spanning the gap. The CDR3 coding sequence is TGCGCCAGCAGCCAAGACAGTAACACTGAAGCTTTCTTT. It is translated as CASSQDSNTEAFF.

The chain is built from TRBV6-6 and TRBJ2-7; 8 bases line up with TRBD2. Germline assignment: CDR1 MNHNY and CDR2 SVGAGI (reference sequence). There are 15 residues in the CDR3. V lost 6 bases and J lost 3; bases outside the gene matches: 10. DNA of the CDR3: TGTGCCAGCAGGCGACCGGGACTAGGGCGCTACGAGCAGTACTTC. As protein: CASRRPGLGRYEQYF.

This chain connects TRBV15 to TRBJ2-7; D call uncertain. This CDR3 has 13 residues. Trimming took 0 bases from V and 3 from J, leaving 6 bases between them. The germline CDR1 and CDR2 sequences are LNHNV and YYDKDF (reference sequence). As DNA, the CDR3 is TGTGCCACCAGCAGAGATCATAGCTACGAGCAGTACTTC. Protein sequence: CATSRDHSYEQYF.

This clone came up a few times. The V call is TRBV7-6, the J call TRBJ1-1; 10 bases fit TRBD1. This CDR3 comprises 16 residues. The J segment lost 0 bases and the V segment lost 5 bases, leaving 6 bases of the junction unmatched. CDR1 and CDR2 (germline): SGHVS, FNYEAQ. The CDR3 reads CASSQGQGMLNTEAFF. DNA for the CDR3: TGTGCCAGCAGCCAGGGACAGGGGATGTTGAACACTGAAGCTTTCTTT.

The V and J genes are TRBV15 and TRBJ2-3; the D gene is possibly TRBD2 (6 bases). The germline V gene encodes CDR1 LNHNV and CDR2 YYDKDF (reference sequence). With 3 bases removed from V and 4 bases from J, the gap between germline ends came to 8 bases. The CDR3 has 13 residues. The CDR3 spells CATSSLAADTQYF. CDR3 in DNA: TGTGCCACCAGCAGTTTAGCGGCAGATACGCAGTATTTT.

The CDR3 DNA reads TGTGCCAGCAGACCTCGGGGGGGCGGGGCCCCCAACTACAATGAGCAGTTCTTC. It specifies CASRPRGGGAPNYNEQFF. This chain links TRBV5-4 with TRBJ2-1; 8 nucleotides align to TRBD2. Germline V gives CDR1 SGHNT, CDR2 YYREEE (reference sequence). Trimming removed 5 bases from V and 3 bases from J; junction bases left unmatched: 16. The CDR3 runs to 18 residues.

V and J are TRBV2 and TRBJ2-7; D unresolved. The CDR3 has 12 amino acids. The V end was cut by 3 bases, the J end by 1 base, with 4 bases between. Looked up from germline, CDR1 is SNHLY and CDR2 is FYNNEI. The CDR3 coding sequence is TGTGCCAGCAGTGATTATTCCTACGAGCAGTACTTC. This encodes CASSDYSYEQYF.

The genes are TRBV5-4 and TRBJ2-2, with D tentatively TRBD1 (6 bases). V gave up 4 bases and J gave up 4 bases, with 8 bases separating them. CDR1 and CDR2 (germline): SGHNT, YYREEE (reference sequence). This CDR3 has 13 residues. The CDR3 here is CASSADSTGELFF. CDR3 coding DNA: TGTGCCAGCAGCGCGGACAGCACCGGGGAGCTGTTTTTT.

The V and J genes are TRBV2 and TRBJ2-5, with a possible D match to TRBD1 (5 bases). Germline CDR1 reads SNHLY; CDR2 reads FYNNEI. This CDR3 comprises 15 residues. V lost 2 bases and J lost 2, with 12 bases in between. For the CDR3, the DNA is TGTGCCAGCAGTGAACGAGGACAAAGTCAAGAGACCCAGTACTTC. The encoded protein is CASSERGQSQETQYF.

The chain recombines TRBV4-3 with TRBJ2-1; 9 nucleotides agree with TRBD2. The V and J ends lost 0 bases and 7 bases, in that order; junction bases with no gene match: 10. Germline V CDR1 and CDR2: LGHNA, YSLEER. The CDR3 consists of 17 residues. CDR3 residues: CASSQDTAGGLVNEQFF. In DNA, the CDR3 is TGCGCCAGCAGCCAAGATACGGCGGGAGGGCTGGTGAATGAGCAGTTCTTC.

The chain recombines TRBV4-1 with TRBJ1-2; 8 nucleotides line up with TRBD1. Germline CDR1 is MGHRA and CDR2 is YSYEKL. This CDR3 is built from 18 residues. V lost 1 base, J lost 2 bases, and 12 bases stayed unmatched. This chain's CDR3 is CASSQAGIGTGINYGYTF. Here the CDR3 DNA reads TGCGCCAGCAGCCAAGCTGGGATTGGGACAGGCATAAACTATGGCTACACCTTC.

This clone was picked up a small number of times. The V and J genes are TRBV5-1 and TRBJ2-1; possible D gene TRBD1, 5 bases. The CDR3 spans 14 residues. CDR1 and CDR2 from the germline V gene are SGHRS and YFSETQ. The V end lost 5 bases, the J end lost 0 bases, and 9 bases lay between the germline ends. CDR3 in DNA: TGCGCCAGCAGGGACACCAGCTCCTACAATGAGCAGTTCTTC. This sequence encodes CASRDTSSYNEQFF.

The V and J genes are TRBV29-1 and TRBJ2-1; a weak D match, TRBD2 (5 bases). Trimming pared 0 bases from V and 3 bases from J, leaving 9 bases between. The CDR3 loop spans 14 amino acids. CDR1 and CDR2 (germline): SQVTM, ANQGSEA. The CDR3 DNA follows: TGCAGCGTTGAAGATGAGGGAATCTACAATGAGCAGTTCTTC. Protein product: CSVEDEGIYNEQFF.

V usage is TRBV7-2 and J usage is TRBJ2-7; D gene ambiguous. There are 14 residues in the CDR3. V gave up 2 bases and J gave up 1 base, with 9 bases separating them. Germline V lookup: CDR1 SGHTA, CDR2 FQGNSA. The CDR3 is CASSLFSSSYEQYF. The CDR3 nucleotides are TGTGCCAGCAGCTTATTTTCCAGTTCCTACGAGCAGTACTTC. The full variable domain, with the rest looked up from reference TRBV7-2 and TRBJ2-7, is GAGVSQSPSNKVTEKGKDVELRCDPISGHTALYWYRQSLGQGLEFLIYFQGNSAPDKSGLPSDRFSAERTGGSVSTLTIQRTQQEDSAVYLCASSLFSSSYEQYFGPGTRLTVT.

The rearrangement links TRBV9 to TRBJ2-3, with a tentative D call TRBD1 (6 bases). V was clipped by 0 bases and J by 1 base, with 9 bases between them. CDR1 and CDR2 (germline): SGDLS, YYNGEE. The CDR3 has 15 residues. The CDR3 is CASSVVQGGTDTQYF. DNA of the CDR3: TGTGCCAGCAGCGTAGTACAGGGCGGCACAGATACGCAGTATTTT.

The rearrangement uses TRBV24-1 and TRBJ2-2; 7 nucleotides align to TRBD2. CDR3 length: 20 residues. Germline V lookup: CDR1 KGHDR, CDR2 SFDVKD. The junction had 13 bases not matched to a gene; V was cut back by 1 base and J by 0 bases. The CDR3 DNA reads as TGTGCCACCAGTGATTTAGTGGGGGGGATAGTGGGCACGAACACCGGGGAGCTGTTTTTT. Translated, it gives CATSDLVGGIVGTNTGELFF.

The rearrangement joins TRBV6-5 to TRBJ2-7; 7 bases are shared with TRBD1. The CDR3 contains 12 residues. Germline V gives CDR1 MNHEY, CDR2 SVGAGI. V gave up 8 bases and J gave up 3 bases; unmatched junction bases: 4. In nucleotides, the CDR3 is TGTGCCAGCGGAACAGGGGTCTACGAGCAGTACTTC. This codes for CASGTGVYEQYF.

V is TRBV7-9 and J is TRBJ1-5; a possible D gene is TRBD1 (6 bases). Germline loops: CDR1 SEHNR, CDR2 FQNEAQ (reference sequence). The ends were cut back, 4 bases at V and 4 bases at J, with 17 bases in the middle. The length of the CDR3 is 16 residues. DNA of the CDR3: TGTGCCAGCAGCTCGGGGGGTACAGGGATAAATCAGCCCCAGCATTTT. Its protein is CASSSGGTGINQPQHF. Combining the CDR3 with reference TRBV7-9 and TRBJ1-5 gives the whole variable domain DTGVSQNPRHKITKRGQNVTFRCDPISEHNRLYWYRQTLGQGPEFLTYFQNEAQLEKSRLLSDRFSAERPKGSFSTLEIQRTEQGDSAMYLCASSSGGTGINQPQHFGDGTRLSIL.

This clone was seen only a few times. The chain employs TRBV7-9 and TRBJ2-1; 9 positions agree with TRBD2. The CDR3 is made up of 16 amino acids. Germline CDR1 reads SEHNR; CDR2 reads FQNEAQ (reference sequence). The trim removed 2 bases at V and 5 bases at J, leaving 7 bases unmatched. In DNA, the CDR3 is TGTGCCAGCAGCTTATTGACTAGCGGACTAAACAATGAGCAGTTCTTC. It translates to CASSLLTSGLNNEQFF.

The J gene is TRBJ2-1, the V gene TRBV7-2, with TRBD2 matching over 12 bases. CDR3 length: 16 residues. V was clipped by 5 bases and J by 11 bases; unmatched bases: 13. From germline, CDR1 is SGHTA and CDR2 FQGNSA. CDR3 region: CASSAQLAGGTKQQFF. In nucleotides, the CDR3 is TGTGCCAGCAGCGCGCAACTAGCGGGAGGTACAAAGCAGCAGTTCTTC.

The genes are TRBV5-6 and TRBJ1-6; D gene uncertain. CDR1 is SGHDT, CDR2 YYEEEE, per germline. This CDR3 is built from 12 residues. Trimming removed 4 bases from V and 8 bases from J, with 7 bases in between. The chain's CDR3 is CASSSEYSPLHF. CDR3 DNA: TGTGCCAGCAGCAGCGAGTATTCACCCCTCCACTTT.

This chain connects TRBV5-4 to TRBJ2-7; perhaps TRBD1 as D (5 bases). Germline V gives CDR1 SGHNT, CDR2 YYREEE (reference sequence). V was pared by 0 bases and J by 2 bases, with 12 bases between. The CDR3 spans 15 residues. The CDR3 loop is CASSLGTGAAYEQYF. For the CDR3, the DNA is TGTGCCAGCAGCTTGGGAACAGGCGCAGCCTACGAGCAGTACTTC.

The chain links TRBV6-5 to TRBJ2-1; 13 nucleotides line up with TRBD2. Losses at the gene ends were 4 bases for V and 8 bases for J; bases not matched to a gene: 8. Germline V CDR1 and CDR2: MNHEY, SVGAGI. The CDR3 has 16 residues. CDR3 coding DNA: TGTGCCAGCAGTTCACTAGCGGGAGGGCCGGGGGATGAGCAGTTCTTC. This sequence encodes CASSSLAGGPGDEQFF.

The chain uses TRBV19 and TRBJ1-1, with 9 nucleotides matching TRBD1. Per germline, CDR1 LNHDA and CDR2 SQIVND (reference sequence). J gave up 3 bases and V 6 bases, and 8 bases lay outside the gene matches. This CDR3 has 15 residues. This CDR3 reads CASRSQGARDTEAFF. The DNA for the CDR3 is TGTGCCAGTAGATCACAGGGGGCGCGGGACACTGAAGCTTTCTTT.

The chain uses TRBV6-2 or TRBV6-3 and TRBJ2-6; 7 bases align to TRBD1. Unmatched junction bases numbered 7, after V lost 5 bases and J lost 0 bases. Germline CDR1 MNHEY, CDR2 SVGEGT. The CDR3 sequence is 17 residues long. The CDR3 region has the DNA TGTGCCAGCAGTCCCCCGGACAGGTTCTCTGGGGCCAACGTCCTGACTTTC. Protein: CASSPPDRFSGANVLTF.

The chain carries TRBV3-1 (or the pseudogene TRBV3-2) and TRBJ1-1; a possible D gene is TRBD1 (6 bases). V lost 1 base and J 8 bases, leaving 8 bases between the germline ends. Germline V gene sequence: CDR1 LGHDT, CDR2 YNNKEL (reference sequence). CDR3 length: 12 amino acids. The CDR3 nucleotides are TGTGCCAGCAGCCAAGTCGACAGGGAAGCTTTCTTT. Its protein product is CASSQVDREAFF.